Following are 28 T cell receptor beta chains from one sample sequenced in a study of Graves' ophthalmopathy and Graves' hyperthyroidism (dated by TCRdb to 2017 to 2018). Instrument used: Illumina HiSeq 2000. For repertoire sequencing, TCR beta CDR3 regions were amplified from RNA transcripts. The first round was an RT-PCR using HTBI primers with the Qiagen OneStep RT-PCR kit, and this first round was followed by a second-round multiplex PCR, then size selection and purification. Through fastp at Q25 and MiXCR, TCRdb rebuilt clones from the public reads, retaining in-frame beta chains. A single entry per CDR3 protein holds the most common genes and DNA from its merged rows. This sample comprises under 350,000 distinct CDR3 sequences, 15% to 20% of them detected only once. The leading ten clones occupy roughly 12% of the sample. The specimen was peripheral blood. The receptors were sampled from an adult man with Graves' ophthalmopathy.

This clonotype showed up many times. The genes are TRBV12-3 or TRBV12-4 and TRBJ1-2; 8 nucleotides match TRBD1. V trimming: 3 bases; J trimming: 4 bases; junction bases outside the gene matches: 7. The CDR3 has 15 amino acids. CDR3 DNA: TGTGCCAGCAGTTTTATCCAGGGGGCAAGCTATGGCTACACCTTC. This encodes CASSFIQGASYGYTF.

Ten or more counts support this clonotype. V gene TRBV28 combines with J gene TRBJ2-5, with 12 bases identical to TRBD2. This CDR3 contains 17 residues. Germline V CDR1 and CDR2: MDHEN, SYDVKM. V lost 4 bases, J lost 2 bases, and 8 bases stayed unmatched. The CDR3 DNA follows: TGTGCCAGCAGTTGGGGAACCGGGACTAGCGGGCAAGAGACCCAGTACTTC. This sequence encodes CASSWGTGTSGQETQYF.

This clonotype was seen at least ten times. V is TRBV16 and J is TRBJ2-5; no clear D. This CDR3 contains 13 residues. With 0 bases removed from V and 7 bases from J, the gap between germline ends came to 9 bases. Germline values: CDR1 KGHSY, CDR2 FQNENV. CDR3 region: CASSQSRPGTQYF. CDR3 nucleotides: TGTGCCAGCAGCCAATCGCGTCCGGGGACCCAGTACTTC. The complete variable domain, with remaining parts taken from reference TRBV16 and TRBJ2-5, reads GEEVAQTPKHLVRGEGQKAKLYCAPIKGHSYVFWYQQVLKNEFKFLISFQNENVFDETGMPKERFSAKCLPNSPCSLEIQATKLEDSAVYFCASSQSRPGTQYFGPGTRLLVL.

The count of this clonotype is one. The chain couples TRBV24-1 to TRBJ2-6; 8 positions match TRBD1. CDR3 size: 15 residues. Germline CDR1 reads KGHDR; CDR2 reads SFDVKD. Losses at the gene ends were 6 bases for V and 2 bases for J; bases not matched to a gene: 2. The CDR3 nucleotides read TGTGCCACCAGTCCGACAGGGGCTGGGGCCAACGTCCTGACTTTC. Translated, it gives CATSPTGAGANVLTF.

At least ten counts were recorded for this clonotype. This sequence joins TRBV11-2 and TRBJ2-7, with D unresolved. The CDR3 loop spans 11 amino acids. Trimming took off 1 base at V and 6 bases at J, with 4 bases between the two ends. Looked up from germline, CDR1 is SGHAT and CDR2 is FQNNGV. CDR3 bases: TGTGCCAGCAGCTTAGGTCCCGAGCAGTACTTC. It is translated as CASSLGPEQYF.

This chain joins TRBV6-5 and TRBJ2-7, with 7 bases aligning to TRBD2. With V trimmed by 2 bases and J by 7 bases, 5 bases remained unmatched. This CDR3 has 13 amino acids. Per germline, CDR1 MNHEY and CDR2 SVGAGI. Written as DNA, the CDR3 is TGTGCCAGCAGTTACATGGGGGAGGGGGAGCAGTACTTC. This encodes CASSYMGEGEQYF.

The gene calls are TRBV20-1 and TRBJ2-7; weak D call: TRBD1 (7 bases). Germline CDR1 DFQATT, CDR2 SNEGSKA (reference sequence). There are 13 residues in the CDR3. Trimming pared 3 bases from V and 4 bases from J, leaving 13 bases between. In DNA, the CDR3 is TGCAGTGCTAGTAAGCCAGGGGGGTACGAGCAGTACTTC. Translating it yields CSASKPGGYEQYF.

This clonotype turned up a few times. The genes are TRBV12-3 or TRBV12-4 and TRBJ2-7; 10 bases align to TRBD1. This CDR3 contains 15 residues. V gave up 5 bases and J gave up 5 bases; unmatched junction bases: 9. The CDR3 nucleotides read TGTGCCAGCAGTGAAACCGGGACAGGGGTCCACGAGCAGTACTTC. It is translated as CASSETGTGVHEQYF.

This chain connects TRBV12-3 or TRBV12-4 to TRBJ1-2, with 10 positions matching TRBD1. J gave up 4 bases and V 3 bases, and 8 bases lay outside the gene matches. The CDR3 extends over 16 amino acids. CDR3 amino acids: CASSFRTGGVRYGYTF. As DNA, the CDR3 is TGTGCCAGCAGTTTCCGGACAGGGGGTGTCCGCTATGGCTACACCTTC.

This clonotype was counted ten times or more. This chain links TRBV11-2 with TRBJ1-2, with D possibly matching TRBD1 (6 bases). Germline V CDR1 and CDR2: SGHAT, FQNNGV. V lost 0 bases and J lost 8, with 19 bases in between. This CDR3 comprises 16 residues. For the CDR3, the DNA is TGTGCCAGCAGCTTAGATCGGGCAGGGGCGAACGGGGGCTACACCTTC. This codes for CASSLDRAGANGGYTF.

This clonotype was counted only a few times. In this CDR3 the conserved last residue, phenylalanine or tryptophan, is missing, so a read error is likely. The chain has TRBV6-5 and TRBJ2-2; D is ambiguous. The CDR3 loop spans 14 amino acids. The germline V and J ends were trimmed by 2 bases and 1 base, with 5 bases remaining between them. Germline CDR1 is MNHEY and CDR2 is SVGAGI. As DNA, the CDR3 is TGTGCCAGCAGTTACCGGCAGAACACCGGGGAGCTGTTTCTT. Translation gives CASSYRQNTGELFL.

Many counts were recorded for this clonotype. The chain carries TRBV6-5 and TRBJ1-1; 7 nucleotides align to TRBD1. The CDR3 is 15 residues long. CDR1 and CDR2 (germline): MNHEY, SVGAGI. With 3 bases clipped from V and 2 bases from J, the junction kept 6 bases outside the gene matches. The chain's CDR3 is CASSYGRQGNTEAFF. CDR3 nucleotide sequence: TGTGCCAGCAGTTATGGGCGACAGGGAAACACTGAAGCTTTCTTT.

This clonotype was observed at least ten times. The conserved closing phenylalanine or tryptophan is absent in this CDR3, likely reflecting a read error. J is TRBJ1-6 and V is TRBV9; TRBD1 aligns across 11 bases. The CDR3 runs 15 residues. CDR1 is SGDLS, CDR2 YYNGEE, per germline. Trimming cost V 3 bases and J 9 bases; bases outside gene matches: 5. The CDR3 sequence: CASSASGTGGSPLHL. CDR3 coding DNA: TGTGCCAGCAGCGCTTCCGGGACAGGGGGTTCACCCCTCCACCTT.

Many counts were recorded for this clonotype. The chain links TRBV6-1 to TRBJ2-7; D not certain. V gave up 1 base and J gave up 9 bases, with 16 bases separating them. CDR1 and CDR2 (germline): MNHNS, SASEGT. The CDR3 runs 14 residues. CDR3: CASSEGQVSIGQYF. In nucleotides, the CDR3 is TGTGCCAGCAGTGAAGGGCAGGTCTCTATTGGGCAGTACTTC.

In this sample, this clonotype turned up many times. In nucleotides, the CDR3 is TGTGCCAGCAGTTACACCCGACAGGGGTATGGCTACACCTTC. It is translated as CASSYTRQGYGYTF. The chain recombines TRBV6-5 with TRBJ1-2; 8 nucleotides match TRBD1. J was trimmed by 5 bases and V by 2 bases; bases with no gene match: 4. Per the germline V gene, CDR1 is MNHEY and CDR2 is SVGAGI. This CDR3 has 14 residues.

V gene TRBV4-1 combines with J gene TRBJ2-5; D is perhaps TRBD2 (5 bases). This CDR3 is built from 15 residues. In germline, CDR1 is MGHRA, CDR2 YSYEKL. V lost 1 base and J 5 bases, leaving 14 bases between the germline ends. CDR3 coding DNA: TGCGCCAGCAGCCAAGGGGTAGGGAGAATGGAGACCCAGTACTTC. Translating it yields CASSQGVGRMETQYF.

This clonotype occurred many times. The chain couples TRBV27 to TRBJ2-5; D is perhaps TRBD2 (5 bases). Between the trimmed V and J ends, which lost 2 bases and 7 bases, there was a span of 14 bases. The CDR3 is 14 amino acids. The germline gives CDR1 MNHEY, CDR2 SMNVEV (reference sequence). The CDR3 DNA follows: TGTGCCAGCAGTTTAGGAGGCCAGGCAGCGACCCAGTACTTC. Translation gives CASSLGGQAATQYF.

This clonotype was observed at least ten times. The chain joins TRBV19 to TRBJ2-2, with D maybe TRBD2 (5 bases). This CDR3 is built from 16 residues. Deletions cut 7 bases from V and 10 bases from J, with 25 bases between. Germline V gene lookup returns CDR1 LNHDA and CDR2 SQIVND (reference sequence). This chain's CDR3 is CASTVGVGDSAQELFF. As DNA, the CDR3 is TGTGCCAGTACCGTGGGAGTGGGAGATTCGGCACAGGAGCTGTTTTTT.

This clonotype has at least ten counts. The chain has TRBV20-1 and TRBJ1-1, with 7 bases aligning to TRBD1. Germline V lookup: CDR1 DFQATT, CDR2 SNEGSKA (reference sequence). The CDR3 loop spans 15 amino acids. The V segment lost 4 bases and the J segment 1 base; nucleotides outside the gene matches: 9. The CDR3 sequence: CSAKRSGTANTEAFF. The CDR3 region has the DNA TGCAGTGCTAAGCGATCCGGGACAGCGAACACTGAAGCTTTCTTT.

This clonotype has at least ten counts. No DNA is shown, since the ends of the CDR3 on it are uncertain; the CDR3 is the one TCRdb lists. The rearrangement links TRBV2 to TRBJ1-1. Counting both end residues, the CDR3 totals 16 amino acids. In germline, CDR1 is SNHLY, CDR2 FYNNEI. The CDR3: CASSTSLQRRNTEAFF.

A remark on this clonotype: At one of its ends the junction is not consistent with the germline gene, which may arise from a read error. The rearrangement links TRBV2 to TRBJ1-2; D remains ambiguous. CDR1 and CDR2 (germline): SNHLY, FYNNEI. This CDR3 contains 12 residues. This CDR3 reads CASIGSTQGYIF. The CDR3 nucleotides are TGTGCCAGCATCGGGAGCACGCAAGGCTACATCTTC.

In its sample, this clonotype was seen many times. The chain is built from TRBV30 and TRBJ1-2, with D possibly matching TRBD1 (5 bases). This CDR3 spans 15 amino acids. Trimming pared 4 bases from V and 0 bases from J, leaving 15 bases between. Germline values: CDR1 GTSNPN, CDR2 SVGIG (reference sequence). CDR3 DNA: TGTGCCTGGATTGGGGGGATGGAGTCTAACTATGGCTACACCTTC. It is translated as CAWIGGMESNYGYTF. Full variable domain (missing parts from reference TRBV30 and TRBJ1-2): SQTIHQWPATLVQPVGSPLSLECTVEGTSNPNLYWYRQAAGRGLQLLFYSVGIGQISSEVPQNLSASRPQDRQFILSSKKLLLSDSGFYLCAWIGGMESNYGYTFGSGTRLTVV.

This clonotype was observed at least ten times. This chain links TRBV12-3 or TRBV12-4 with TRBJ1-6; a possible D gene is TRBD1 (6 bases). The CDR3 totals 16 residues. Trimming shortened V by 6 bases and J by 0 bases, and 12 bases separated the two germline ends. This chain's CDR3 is CASRGSGDSYNSPLHF. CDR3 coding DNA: TGTGCCAGCAGAGGCTCAGGGGACTCCTATAATTCACCCCTCCACTTT.

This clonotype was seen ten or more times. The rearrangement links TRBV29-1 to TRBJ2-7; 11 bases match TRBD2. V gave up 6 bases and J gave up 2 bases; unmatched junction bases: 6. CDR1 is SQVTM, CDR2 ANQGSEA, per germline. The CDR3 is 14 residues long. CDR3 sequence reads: CSVAGTSGTYEQYF. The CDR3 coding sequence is TGCAGCGTGGCCGGGACTAGCGGAACCTACGAGCAGTACTTC.

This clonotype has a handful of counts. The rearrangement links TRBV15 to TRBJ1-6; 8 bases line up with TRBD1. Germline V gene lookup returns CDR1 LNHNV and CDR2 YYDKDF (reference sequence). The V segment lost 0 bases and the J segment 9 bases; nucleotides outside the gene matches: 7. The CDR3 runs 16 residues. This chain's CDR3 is CATSRDRTGIASPLHF. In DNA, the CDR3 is TGTGCCACCAGCAGAGATCGGACAGGGATTGCTTCACCCCTCCACTTT.

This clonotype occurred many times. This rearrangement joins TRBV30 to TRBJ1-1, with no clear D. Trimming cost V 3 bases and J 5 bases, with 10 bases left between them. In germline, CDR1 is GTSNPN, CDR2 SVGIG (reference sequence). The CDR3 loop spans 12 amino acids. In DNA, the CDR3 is TGTGCCTGGAGCGGAGGTTTAACTGAAGCTTTCTTT. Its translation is CAWSGGLTEAFF. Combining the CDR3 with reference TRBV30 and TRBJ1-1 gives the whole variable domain SQTIHQWPATLVQPVGSPLSLECTVEGTSNPNLYWYRQAAGRGLQLLFYSVGIGQISSEVPQNLSASRPQDRQFILSSKKLLLSDSGFYLCAWSGGLTEAFFGQGTRLTVV.

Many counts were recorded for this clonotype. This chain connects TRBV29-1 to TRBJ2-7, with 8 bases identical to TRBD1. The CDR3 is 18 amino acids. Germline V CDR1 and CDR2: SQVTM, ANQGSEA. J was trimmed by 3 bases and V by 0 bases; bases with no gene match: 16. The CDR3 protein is CSVEEARTGPNGNYEQYF. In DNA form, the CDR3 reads TGCAGCGTTGAAGAGGCCAGGACAGGGCCTAACGGAAACTACGAGCAGTACTTC.

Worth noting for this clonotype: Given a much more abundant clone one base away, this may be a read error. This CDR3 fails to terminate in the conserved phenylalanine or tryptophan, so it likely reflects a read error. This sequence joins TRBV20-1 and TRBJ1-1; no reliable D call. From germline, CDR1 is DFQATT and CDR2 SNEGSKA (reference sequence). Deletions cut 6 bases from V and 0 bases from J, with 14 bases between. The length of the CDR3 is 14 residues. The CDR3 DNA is TGCAGTGCCCGAAGGAGTGGGATGAACACTGAAGCTTTCCTT. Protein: CSARRSGMNTEAFL.